This T cell receptor beta chain was obtained from a study of cytomegalovirus exposure and HLA in healthy donors. The primer mix had 60 Vbeta and 13 Jbeta primers. TCRdb's table, derived via immunoSEQ multiplex PCR, lists solely in-frame clones and lacks some. The data show fewer than 200,000 clones, with about 85% seen just once and approximately 4.1% held by the top ten. Germline CDR1 SGHTA, CDR2 FQGNSA. Between the trimmed V and J ends, which lost 4 bases and 4 bases, there was a span of 16 bases. This CDR3 contains 15 residues. General study findings and limits: A later analysis reportedly identified an Asian-associated ancestry cluster as carrying fewer N-insertions than the approximately 710-donor mean. Sequencing probably produced one cluster of sequence variants that were highly shared.

This clone was counted between two and nine times. What it recognizes is unknown. The receptor's source is a woman aged 50 to 60 in good health and CMV-seropositive. The chain recombines TRBV7-2 with TRBJ1-2; possible D gene TRBD1, 6 bases. Sequenced: PBMCs. The CDR3 spells CASSYRTERVYGYTF. For the CDR3, the DNA is TGTGCCAGCAGCTACCGGACAGAAAGAGTCTATGGCTACACCTTC. Based on the CDR3 plus reference TRBV7-2 and TRBJ1-2, the full variable domain is GAGVSQSPSNKVTEKGKDVELRCDPISGHTALYWYRQSLGQGLEFLIYFQGNSAPDKSGLPSDRFSAERTGGSVSTLTIQRTQQEDSAVYLCASSYRTERVYGYTFGSGTRLTVV.